This T cell receptor (beta chain) was captured by sequencing in a study of T cell repertoires in cytomegalovirus infection. Study-wide context: Indications of both CMV infection and matching HLA type were provided by public TCR beta signatures. Study findings and constraints: The ex vivo response was dominated by HLA-C-restricted CMV-specific TCR beta clonotypes.

TCRdb called the reads again in MiXCR, with one record for every CDR3 protein. The table lists some 200,000 distinct CDR3 sequences, 8.5% to 10% of them singletons. The V and J ends lost 1 base and 8 bases, in that order; junction bases with no gene match: 10. The CDR3 is 15 residues long. CDR1 is LGHNA, CDR2 YSLEER, per germline. With respect to this clonotype: Its antigen is as yet unknown.

The sequence derives from a human donor in good health (CMV status not recorded). Some clones in this sample may be carry-over from other donors' samples. The sequencing input was PBMCs. V gene TRBV4-3 combines with J gene TRBJ1-2, with 7 nucleotides matching TRBD1. The CDR3 loop is CASSQAVRDSWGYTF. The CDR3 DNA follows: TGCGCCAGCAGCCAAGCCGTCCGGGACAGCTGGGGCTACACCTTC.